This TCR beta chain was sequenced in a study of T-cell memory formation after mild COVID-19. This CDR3 is built from 14 residues. The V end lost 0 bases, the J end lost 8 bases, and 10 bases lay between the germline ends. CDR1 and CDR2 from the germline V gene are SGHTA and FQGTGA. TCRdb called the 5' RACE reads again in MiXCR, with one record for every CDR3 protein. The sample yields some 600,000 distinct CDR3 sequences, around 16% seen once. The TCR comes from an adult woman who had mild COVID-19 (a few samples of this study predate the infection). Cell type and time point are not known. Sequencing was performed on PBMCs or a T cell subset sorted from them (not recorded which). The chain joins TRBV7-3 to TRBJ2-2; D is undetermined. CDR3 loop: CASSLTPSSGELFF. In DNA, the CDR3 is TGTGCCAGCAGCTTAACGCCGTCCTCGGGGGAGCTGTTTTTT.